The 30 T cell receptor beta chains below all came from one sample that was sequenced in a study of human CD8 memory T cell subsets. By UMI-labeled 5' RACE, the TCR beta libraries were made. From the 5' RACE reads, TCRdb lists one entry per CDR3 protein and no DNA. This sample's table has 9,000 to 10,000 distinct CDR3 sequences. Sequences were obtained from CD8+ T cells from PBMCs. The receptors were gathered from a human donor in good health.

The chain is built from TRBV29-1 and TRBJ2-1; no DNA is available, so the TRBD2 call from TCRdb remains unchecked. The germline gives CDR1 SQVTM, CDR2 ANQGSEA. This CDR3 region has 17 residues. The CDR3 region is CSVEDPPSGRAGDEQFF.

The chain has TRBV13 and TRBJ2-5; TCRdb indicates TRBD2, and absent DNA this call remains unverified. The V gene's germline CDR1 is PRHDT and CDR2 FYEKMQ (reference sequence). The CDR3 totals 14 residues. CDR3 protein: CASSLMREQETQYF.

The chain has TRBV7-9 and TRBJ2-5; without DNA, the TCRdb call of TRBD1 cannot be checked. This CDR3 is built from 15 residues. The germline V gene encodes CDR1 SEHNR and CDR2 FQNEAQ (reference sequence). CDR3 sequence: CASSPWSGFQETQYF.

The genes are TRBV12-3 or TRBV12-4 and TRBJ2-2; TCRdb's assignment of TRBD1 cannot be checked, as there is no DNA. The CDR3 is made up of 13 amino acids. The CDR3 here is CASSGLGAGELFF.

The gene calls are TRBV19 and TRBJ2-7; the D call of TRBD1 rests on TCRdb alone, since no DNA is present to check it. CDR3 length: 14 amino acids. The germline V gene has CDR1 LNHDA and CDR2 SQIVND (reference sequence). This CDR3 reads CASSIVGQGNEQYF.

The chain combines TRBV18 with TRBJ2-7; the TRBD2 assignment by TCRdb is unverifiable without DNA. The length of the CDR3 is 16 residues. Germline lookup yields CDR1 KGHSH and CDR2 LQKENI. CDR3 residues: CASSPSGRAVGYEQYF.

The chain has TRBV6-6 and TRBJ2-1; the D call from TCRdb, TRBD2, cannot be confirmed without DNA. There are 15 residues in the CDR3. From germline, CDR1 is MNHNY and CDR2 SVGAGI (reference sequence). CDR3 sequence reads: CASSVTSGRSNEQFF.

The chain recombines TRBV5-1 with TRBJ2-1; TCRdb indicates TRBD2, and absent DNA this call remains unverified. Germline lookup yields CDR1 SGHRS and CDR2 YFSETQ. This CDR3 comprises 15 residues. CDR3 in amino acids: CASSPGTLTYNEQFF.

This chain links TRBV9 with TRBJ2-3; with no DNA, the TCRdb D assignment of TRBD1 cannot be verified. The CDR3 is 15 amino acids. Germline V gene data show CDR1 as SGDLS and CDR2 as YYNGEE. The chain's CDR3 is CASSVEGALADTQYF.

V usage is TRBV5-1 and J usage is TRBJ2-7; the D gene TCRdb calls, TRBD2, cannot be checked with no DNA. CDR3 length equals 15 residues. Germline values: CDR1 SGHRS, CDR2 YFSETQ. The CDR3 spells CASSTGLAISYEQYF.

The rearrangement joins TRBV18 to TRBJ1-2; with no DNA, the TCRdb D assignment of TRBD1 cannot be verified. CDR3 length equals 13 residues. Germline V gene sequence: CDR1 KGHSH, CDR2 LQKENI. CDR3 loop: CASSPRDRDGYTF.

The V call is TRBV19, the J call TRBJ2-1; the D call from TCRdb, TRBD1, cannot be confirmed without DNA. Germline CDR1 is LNHDA and CDR2 is SQIVND (reference sequence). The length of the CDR3 is 15 residues. CDR3 region: CASRPPGQGSNEQFF.

This clonotype ranks as medium-sized (0.01 to 0.1%) in terms of frequency. V usage is TRBV7-9 and J usage is TRBJ1-2; the TCRdb call, TRBD1, lacks DNA for checking. The CDR3 spans 17 residues. Germline CDR1 and CDR2: SEHNR and FQNEAQ (reference sequence). The CDR3 loop reads CASSFSKGQAKRDGYTF.

The chain links TRBV28 to TRBJ2-7; the TCRdb call, TRBD2, lacks DNA for checking. The CDR3 is made up of 14 amino acids. Germline CDR1 reads MDHEN; CDR2 reads SYDVKM. CDR3 loop: CASSTRLEHYEQYF.

This CDR3 reads CASSLIRDGHGYTF. The V and J genes are TRBV7-2 and TRBJ1-2; without DNA, the TCRdb call of TRBD1 cannot be checked. The germline V gene has CDR1 SGHTA and CDR2 FQGNSA. The CDR3 runs to 14 residues.

V and J are TRBV20-1 and TRBJ2-5; checking the TCRdb D call of TRBD2 is not possible without DNA. Germline CDR1 and CDR2: DFQATT and SNEGSKA (reference sequence). The CDR3 has 16 amino acids. The CDR3 is CSATEGLAGGGETQYF.

This chain uses TRBV7-9 with TRBJ1-1; TCRdb designates TRBD1, a call that cannot be tested without DNA. Germline V gene lookup returns CDR1 SEHNR and CDR2 FQNEAQ (reference sequence). The CDR3 runs 15 residues. The CDR3: CASSSLRAGDTEAFF.

This chain links TRBV6-2 or TRBV6-3 with TRBJ2-7; the D gene TCRdb calls, TRBD1, cannot be checked with no DNA. The CDR3 contains 14 residues. CDR1 MNHEY and CDR2 SVGEGT come from the germline V gene. This chain's CDR3 is CASSYSPTGGEQYF.

The V gene is TRBV27, the J gene TRBJ2-7; the D call from TCRdb, TRBD1, cannot be confirmed without DNA. CDR1 and CDR2 (germline): MNHEY, SMNVEV (reference sequence). The CDR3 length is 14 residues. The CDR3 reads CASSHRDRGHEQYF.

The chain joins TRBV27 to TRBJ1-1; TCRdb calls TRBD1, which cannot be checked without DNA. The CDR3 extends over 17 amino acids. The V gene's germline CDR1 is MNHEY and CDR2 SMNVEV (reference sequence). CDR3 residues: CASSLLGVGGWDTEAFF.

J is TRBJ2-1 and V is TRBV7-2; there is no DNA to check the TCRdb D call of TRBD2. Germline CDR1 is SGHTA and CDR2 is FQGNSA. CDR3 length equals 14 residues. CDR3 in amino acids: CASSLGTRGNEQFF.

The chain joins TRBV4-3 to TRBJ2-4; TCRdb selects TRBD1, and the lack of DNA leaves this call unchecked. Germline V gene data show CDR1 as LGHNA and CDR2 as YSLEER. CDR3 size: 15 residues. Here the CDR3 reads CASSPGTGSTNIQYF.

The chain has TRBV2 and TRBJ2-3; TCRdb's D gene call, TRBD2, goes unchecked for lack of DNA. Germline values: CDR1 SNHLY, CDR2 FYNNEI. The CDR3 contains 17 residues. The CDR3 sequence: CASSVASGGAYEDTQYF.

The chain couples TRBV7-8 to TRBJ1-2. Germline V lookup: CDR1 SGHVS, CDR2 FQNEAQ. This CDR3 is 13 amino acids long. The chain's CDR3 is CASSPLMGGGYTF.

The chain couples TRBV6-6 to TRBJ2-7; the TCRdb D gene call, TRBD2, has no DNA to confirm it. The V gene's germline CDR1 is MNHNY and CDR2 SVGAGI (reference sequence). The CDR3 is made up of 12 amino acids. CDR3 sequence: CASSMRDYEQYF.

The genes are TRBV5-1 and TRBJ2-5; the D gene TCRdb calls, TRBD2, cannot be checked with no DNA. CDR3 size: 13 residues. The germline CDR1 and CDR2 sequences are SGHRS and YFSETQ. The CDR3 reads CASRKEGEETQYF.

V gene TRBV19 combines with J gene TRBJ2-7; the D call of TRBD1 rests on TCRdb alone, since no DNA is present to check it. Germline CDR1 is LNHDA and CDR2 is SQIVND (reference sequence). This CDR3 spans 15 amino acids. The chain's CDR3 is CASSDRGQGVYEQYF.

This CDR3 reads CASRPGQGLSETQYF. This rearrangement joins TRBV28 to TRBJ2-5; TCRdb gives TRBD1 as the D gene, but with no DNA this cannot be confirmed. The CDR3 consists of 15 residues. Germline V gives CDR1 MDHEN, CDR2 SYDVKM. Complete variable domain (other parts from reference TRBV28 and TRBJ2-5): DVKVTQSSRYLVKRTGEKVFLECVQDMDHENMFWYRQDPGLGLRLIYFSYDVKMKEKGDIPEGYSVSREKKERFSLILESASTNQTSMYLCASRPGQGLSETQYFGPGTRLLVL.

The V call is TRBV7-8, the J call TRBJ2-5; TCRdb indicates TRBD2, and absent DNA this call remains unverified. CDR1 SGHVS and CDR2 FQNEAQ come from the germline V gene. The CDR3 totals 13 residues. The chain's CDR3 is CASSLWGGETQYF.

The CDR3 sequence is CSVPRDSYNEQFF. V and J are TRBV29-1 and TRBJ2-1; TCRdb's assignment of TRBD1 cannot be checked, as there is no DNA. CDR1 and CDR2 from the germline V gene are SQVTM and ANQGSEA. The CDR3 consists of 13 residues.